Following are 2 T cell receptor beta chains from one sample sequenced in a study of blood T cells in healthy people across ages. Combining a sample-barcoded 5' primer with a J-beta primer mix, a second PCR ran for about 6 to 11 cycles. TCRdb passed the 5' RACE reads through MiXCR, listing each CDR3 protein once. The sample lists some 1.5 million distinct CDR3 sequences, roughly 28% occurring once. The sequenced sample was blood. These receptors all come from a woman aged 25-40 years in good health.

This clonotype came up a few times. This chain links TRBV30 with TRBJ2-3; perhaps TRBD2 as D (6 bases). The germline V gene encodes CDR1 GTSNPN and CDR2 SVGIG (reference sequence). This CDR3 spans 13 amino acids. The V and J ends lost 5 bases and 2 bases respectively, with 11 bases between them. The CDR3 DNA follows: TGTGCCTGGTCGGCGGGAATCACAGATACGCAGTATTTT. Its translation: CAWSAGITDTQYF.

This clonotype was detected ten times or more. The chain has TRBV7-2 and TRBJ1-4, with D hard to call. Germline V gene data show CDR1 as SGHTA and CDR2 as FQGNSA. V was cut by 2 bases and J by 1 base, with 5 bases left in between. The CDR3 is made up of 14 amino acids. In nucleotides, the CDR3 is TGTGCCAGCAGCTTAACGGGAACTAATGAAAAACTGTTTTTT. Its translation is CASSLTGTNEKLFF.